This is a list of T cell receptor beta chains from one sample in a study of blood T cell repertoires in COVID-19. Repertoires were generated with immunoSEQ multiplex PCR, while TCRdb's copy carries only in-frame clones and drops some. The repertoire holds hundreds of thousands of clones, with about four fifths as singletons. Sequencing input: peripheral blood. These receptors came from a woman aged 40 to 50 with active or convalescent COVID-19. Both conserved end residues are part of each CDR3. A D gene is named only where the DNA matches it firmly. A clone size is listed for some rows: how often the clone was seen (once, few, many), or a class if it is expanded.

j_call v_call d_call clone_size cdr3_aa cdr3_nt
TRBJ1-1 TRBV7-2 - - CASSRTANTEAFF TGTGCCAGCAGCAGGACAGCTAACACTGAAGCTTTCTTT
TRBJ2-3 TRBV24-1 TRBD2 - CATQFSGSSDTQYF TGTGCCACTCAATTTAGCGGGAGTTCAGATACGCAGTATTTT
TRBJ1-3 TRBV7-6 - - CASSFGDISGNTIYF TGTGCCAGCAGCTTTGGCGACATCTCTGGAAACACCATATATTTT
TRBJ1-1 TRBV28 - - CASSSPQGMNTEAFF TGTGCCAGCAGTTCACCCCAGGGAATGAACACTGAAGCTTTCTTT
TRBJ1-1 TRBV30 TRBD1 - CAWTGQGTEAFF TGTGCCTGGACGGGACAGGGGACTGAAGCTTTCTTT
TRBJ2-7 TRBV30 TRBD1 - CAVTGTGYEQYF TGTGCTGTCACCGGGACAGGCTACGAGCAGTACTTC
TRBJ1-3 TRBV15 - - CATGRERGNTIYF TGTGCCACCGGGCGAGAGCGGGGAAACACCATATATTTT
TRBJ1-6 TRBV7-2 - - CASSLLPGQYNSPLHF TGTGCCAGCAGCCTCCTCCCGGGACAATATAATTCACCCCTCCACTTT
TRBJ2-1 TRBV7-2 TRBD2 - CASSLVDRTSGRDNEQFF TGTGCCAGCAGCTTAGTAGACCGGACTAGCGGGAGAGACAATGAGCAGTTCTTC
TRBJ1-1 TRBV7-2 - once CASSFARGGYTEAFF TGTGCCAGCAGCTTTGCGAGGGGAGGGTACACTGAAGCTTTCTTT
TRBJ2-5 TRBV5-6 - - CASSLTGPLGETQYF TGTGCCAGCAGCTTGACAGGCCCTCTAGGGGAGACCCAGTACTTC
TRBJ1-6 TRBV9 TRBD1 - CASSSRQGQDSPLHF TGTGCCAGCAGCTCTAGACAGGGGCAAGATTCACCCCTCCACTTT
TRBJ1-2 TRBV28 - - CASSLGLGGVTYGYTF TGTGCCAGCAGTTTAGGGCTTGGGGGGGTTACCTATGGCTACACCTTC
TRBJ1-1 TRBV19 - - CASRHGVNTEAFF TGTGCCAGCCGCCACGGGGTGAACACTGAAGCTTTCTTT
TRBJ2-7 TRBV2 - - CASSGGTEYEQYF TGTGCCAGCAGTGGCGGGACAGAATACGAGCAGTACTTC
TRBJ1-4 TRBV4-2 TRBD1 - CASSSRGLGEKLFF TGTGCCAGCAGTTCTAGGGGGCTGGGTGAAAAACTGTTTTTT
TRBJ2-7 TRBV5-1 - few CASSLGQSYEQYF TGCGCCAGCAGCTTGGGACAGTCCTACGAGCAGTACTTC
TRBJ2-1 TRBV3-1/TRBV3-2 - - CASSQDRDIARSYNEQFF TGTGCCAGCAGCCAAGACCGGGACATAGCCCGCTCCTACAATGAGCAGTTCTTC
TRBJ2-3 TRBV7-3 - - CASSLLETSDTQYF TGTGCCAGCAGCTTACTCGAGACATCAGATACGCAGTATTTT
TRBJ2-7 TRBV7-9 - - CASSPRESEQYF TGTGCCAGCAGCCCGAGGGAGAGCGAGCAGTACTTC
TRBJ2-7 TRBV6-5 TRBD1 - CASSSGTGGYEQYF TGTGCCAGCAGTTCCGGGACAGGAGGCTACGAGCAGTACTTC
TRBJ1-6 TRBV2 - - CASRPRDYNSPLHF TGTGCCAGCAGGCCCAGGGACTATAATTCACCCCTCCACTTT
TRBJ1-4 TRBV2 - - CASSARGATNEKLFF TGTGCCAGCAGTGCCCGGGGGGCAACTAATGAAAAACTGTTTTTT
TRBJ2-3 TRBV5-1 - - CASSLEGADTQYF TGCGCCAGCAGCTTGGAAGGGGCAGATACGCAGTATTTT
TRBJ2-3 TRBV19 TRBD1 - CASSISSRGPDTQYF TGTGCCAGTAGTATATCCAGCAGGGGGCCAGATACGCAGTATTTT
TRBJ2-1 TRBV9 TRBD2 - CASSVRPAGTYNEQFF TGTGCCAGCAGCGTCCGCCCAGCGGGAACCTACAATGAGCAGTTCTTC
TRBJ2-1 TRBV6-8 - few CASSYSWAAMNEQFF TGTGCCAGCAGTTACAGTTGGGCCGCGATGAATGAGCAGTTCTTC
TRBJ1-4 TRBV2 - - CASRLNLEGEKLFF TGTGCCAGCAGATTAAACTTAGAGGGAGAAAAACTGTTTTTT
TRBJ1-2 TRBV24-1 TRBD1 - CATSDLVMGQYLEGYTF TGTGCCACCAGTGATTTGGTTATGGGACAGTACCTTGAGGGCTACACCTTC
TRBJ1-2 TRBV2 - - CASALGGFGYTF TGTGCCAGCGCCCTCGGGGGATTCGGCTACACCTTC
TRBJ2-7 TRBV2 - - CASTPAGSYEQYF TGTGCCAGCACCCCTGCAGGATCCTACGAGCAGTACTTC
TRBJ2-2 TRBV2 - - CASSGSSGVANTGELFF TGTGCCAGCAGTGGATCCTCAGGGGTCGCGAACACCGGGGAGCTGTTTTTT
TRBJ1-1 TRBV10-3 TRBD1 few CAISDQPGTGNTEAFF TGTGCCATCAGTGATCAACCCGGGACAGGGAACACTGAAGCTTTCTTT
TRBJ1-2 TRBV6-5 - - CASSLGGIGYGYTF TGTGCCAGCAGTCTCGGGGGTATTGGGTATGGCTACACCTTC
TRBJ1-1 TRBV9 - - CASSVAPRGGTEAFF TGTGCCAGCAGCGTAGCCCCCCGGGGGGGCACTGAAGCTTTCTTT
TRBJ1-1 TRBV29-1 - - CSVVRGRAFF TGCAGCGTTGTGCGGGGGCGAGCTTTCTTT
TRBJ1-5 TRBV24-1 - few CATGGVGGQPQHF TGTGCCACCGGGGGGGTGGGCGGTCAGCCCCAGCATTTT
TRBJ2-3 TRBV11-3 - few CASSLADRPTDTQYF TGTGCCAGCAGCTTAGCTGACAGACCCACAGATACGCAGTATTTT
TRBJ2-5 TRBV24-1 - - CATSDFRASAETQYF TGTGCCACCAGTGATTTCCGAGCCAGCGCAGAGACCCAGTACTTC
TRBJ2-5 TRBV19 - - CASSVSGQETQYF TGTGCCAGTAGTGTGTCCGGCCAAGAGACCCAGTACTTC
TRBJ2-3 TRBV21-1 - - CASSTRGGRTDTQYF TGTGCCAGCAGCACCCGCGGGGGGCGCACAGATACGCAGTATTTT
TRBJ2-2 TRBV7-2 TRBD1 once CASRGTGGVSTGELFF TGTGCCAGCAGGGGGACAGGGGGCGTATCTACCGGGGAGCTGTTTTTT
TRBJ2-7 TRBV30 - - CAWSRTGEQYF TGTGCCTGGTCCCGAACGGGCGAGCAGTACTTC
TRBJ1-2 TRBV7-9 TRBD1 - CASSLVWDRGLDYTF TGTGCCAGCAGCTTAGTCTGGGACAGGGGGCTTGACTACACCTTC
TRBJ2-2 TRBV18 - - CASSGAVNTGELFF TGTGCCAGCTCAGGGGCGGTAAACACCGGGGAGCTGTTTTTT